The T cell receptor beta chain described here comes from a study of PD-1 blockade in mismatch repair-deficient tumors. Study conclusions and caveats: Tumor-resident clones, often absent from pretreatment blood, expanded after pembrolizumab and then contracted.

Germline V lookup: CDR1 SGHNT, CDR2 YYREEE (reference sequence). Trimming removed 4 bases from V and 8 bases from J, with 15 bases in between. The CDR3 has 13 amino acids. With respect to this clone: Its specificity is unknown.

The method was immunoSEQ multiplex PCR; TCRdb's version includes in-frame clones alone and lacks a portion of them. The sample contains about 120,000 clones, about 86% of which appear only once. Mismatch repair deficiency was confirmed in all patients, by PCR or immunohistochemistry. TCRs were sequenced from a few patients responding to pembrolizumab. This chain uses TRBV5-4 with TRBJ1-2; D is undetermined. The TCR originated in an adult with mismatch repair-deficient cancer. This material consisted of peripheral blood, taken 44 weeks after starting pembrolizumab. CDR3 sequence: CASSNDPNGGYTF. The CDR3 region has the DNA TGTGCCAGCAGCAATGACCCAAACGGGGGCTACACCTTC.